This entry lists 11 T cell receptor beta chains sequenced from one sample in a study of blood T cell repertoires in COVID-19. TCRdb's table, derived via immunoSEQ multiplex PCR, lists solely in-frame clones and lacks some. This table holds about 120,000 clones, about 86% found once. The sample consisted of peripheral blood. All receptors come from a man between 70 and 80 years old who had recovered from COVID-19.

This chain joins TRBV29-1 and TRBJ2-7; 8 bases are shared with TRBD1. The trim removed 7 bases at V and 0 bases at J, leaving 11 bases unmatched. The CDR3 covers 15 residues. CDR1 is SQVTM, CDR2 ANQGSEA, per germline. The chain's CDR3 is CSARFVGQASYEQYF. The CDR3 DNA is TGCAGCGCCAGGTTCGTGGGACAGGCCTCCTACGAGCAGTACTTC.

The rearrangement joins TRBV7-2 to TRBJ2-7; TRBD1 might be the D (5 bases). There are 15 residues in the CDR3. Trimming took off 1 base at V and 5 bases at J, with 15 bases between the two ends. Germline V gene lookup returns CDR1 SGHTA and CDR2 FQGNSA. The chain's CDR3 is CASSLVAGLGHEQYF. CDR3 DNA: TGTGCCAGCAGCTTAGTGGCAGGGCTAGGCCACGAGCAGTACTTC.

V usage is TRBV2 and J usage is TRBJ2-2, with TRBD1 identical over 7 bases. Germline CDR1 is SNHLY and CDR2 is FYNNEI. The CDR3 spans 15 residues. V lost 4 bases and J lost 6; bases outside the gene matches: 8. This CDR3 is CASSGQGGAAGELFF. The CDR3 bases are TGTGCCAGCAGTGGACAAGGGGGCGCGGCCGGGGAGCTGTTTTTT.

The chain uses TRBV2 and TRBJ1-2, with D possibly matching TRBD1 (6 bases). The CDR3 has 15 amino acids. CDR1 is SNHLY, CDR2 FYNNEI, per germline. The V and J ends lost 6 bases and 1 base respectively, with 15 bases between them. CDR3 in amino acids: CASRVGAQINYGYTF. The DNA for the CDR3 is TGTGCCAGCAGGGTGGGGGCGCAGATTAACTATGGCTACACCTTC.

The chain links TRBV5-1 to TRBJ2-1, with TRBD2 as a possible D gene (6 bases). Trimming pared 2 bases from V and 3 bases from J, leaving 12 bases between. Germline V CDR1 and CDR2: SGHRS, YFSETQ. The CDR3 loop spans 15 amino acids. The CDR3 region is CASSLELAGYNEQFF. DNA of the CDR3: TGCGCCAGCAGCTTAGAACTAGCCGGCTACAATGAGCAGTTCTTC.

The V call is TRBV5-1, the J call TRBJ1-5, with D tentatively TRBD1 (6 bases). Looked up from germline, CDR1 is SGHRS and CDR2 is YFSETQ. This CDR3 region has 15 residues. Trimming removed 4 bases at V and 3 bases at J, with 14 bases between. As DNA, the CDR3 is TGCGCCAGCAGCGAACAGGGATCTCACAATCAGCCCCAGCATTTT. The encoded protein is CASSEQGSHNQPQHF.

This chain joins TRBV29-1 and TRBJ2-3; D possibly corresponds to TRBD2 (6 bases). This CDR3 is built from 13 residues. Germline values: CDR1 SQVTM, CDR2 ANQGSEA. The V end was cut by 6 bases, the J end by 3 bases, with 13 bases between. The DNA of the CDR3 is TGCAGCGTCCTGATTGGGGGGACAGATACGCAGTATTTT. This gives the protein CSVLIGGTDTQYF.

The chain joins TRBV5-5 to TRBJ2-7; TRBD2 aligns across 7 bases. Germline lookup yields CDR1 SGHKS and CDR2 YYEKEE (reference sequence). V shed 2 bases and J 3 bases; nucleotides not matched to a gene: 11. This CDR3 comprises 16 residues. The CDR3 loop reads CASSFLSGAILYEQYF. CDR3 DNA sequence: TGTGCCAGCAGCTTTCTGAGCGGGGCCATCCTCTACGAGCAGTACTTC.

The chain is built from TRBV6-1 and TRBJ2-5; 9 nucleotides match TRBD1. Germline V gene lookup returns CDR1 MNHNS and CDR2 SASEGT. This CDR3 is built from 13 residues. V lost 5 bases to trimming and J lost 6 bases; unmatched junction nucleotides: 4. The CDR3 bases are TGTGCCAGCAGTTCCGGGACAGGGCAGACCCAGTACTTC. The encoded protein is CASSSGTGQTQYF.

The V and J genes are TRBV24-1 and TRBJ2-7; maybe TRBD2 (5 bases). The CDR3 is 14 amino acids. V shed 2 bases and J shed 3 bases, with 10 bases lying between them. CDR1 is KGHDR, CDR2 SFDVKD, per germline. The CDR3 loop reads CATSDSGRYYEQYF. The CDR3 DNA reads TGTGCCACCAGTGATTCGGGAAGGTACTACGAGCAGTACTTC.

The rearrangement uses TRBV5-1 and TRBJ2-1, with TRBD1 as a possible D gene (6 bases). The V end lost 0 bases, the J end lost 5 bases, and 9 bases lay between the germline ends. Looked up from germline, CDR1 is SGHRS and CDR2 is YFSETQ. The CDR3 covers 14 residues. CDR3 in amino acids: CASSLGDKHNEQFF. Written as DNA, the CDR3 is TGCGCCAGCAGCTTGGGGGACAAACACAATGAGCAGTTCTTC.